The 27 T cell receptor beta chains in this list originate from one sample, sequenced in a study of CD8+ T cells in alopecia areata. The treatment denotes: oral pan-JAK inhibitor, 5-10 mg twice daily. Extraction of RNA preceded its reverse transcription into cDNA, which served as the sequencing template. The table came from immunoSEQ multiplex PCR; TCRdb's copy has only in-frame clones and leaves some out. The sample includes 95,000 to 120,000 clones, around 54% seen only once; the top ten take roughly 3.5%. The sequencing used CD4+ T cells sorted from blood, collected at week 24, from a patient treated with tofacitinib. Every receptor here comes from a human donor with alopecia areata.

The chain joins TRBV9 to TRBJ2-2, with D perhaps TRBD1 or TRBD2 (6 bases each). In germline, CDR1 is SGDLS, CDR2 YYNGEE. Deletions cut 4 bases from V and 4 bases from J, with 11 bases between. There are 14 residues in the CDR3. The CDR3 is CASSRKGGTGELFF. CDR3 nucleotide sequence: TGTGCCAGCAGCAGGAAGGGGGGCACCGGGGAGCTGTTTTTT.

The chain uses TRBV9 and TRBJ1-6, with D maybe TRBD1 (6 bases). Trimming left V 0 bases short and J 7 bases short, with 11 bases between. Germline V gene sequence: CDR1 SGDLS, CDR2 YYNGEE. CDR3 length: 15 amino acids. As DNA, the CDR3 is TGTGCCAGCAGCGTAGCCGGGACACAAAATTCACCCCTCCACTTT. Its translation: CASSVAGTQNSPLHF.

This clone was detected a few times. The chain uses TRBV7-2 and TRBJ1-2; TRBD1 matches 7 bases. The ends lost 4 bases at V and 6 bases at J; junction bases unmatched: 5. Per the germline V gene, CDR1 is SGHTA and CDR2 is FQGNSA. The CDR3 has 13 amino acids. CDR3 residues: CASSSDRVDGYTF. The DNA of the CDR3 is TGTGCCAGCAGCTCAGACAGGGTCGATGGCTACACCTTC.

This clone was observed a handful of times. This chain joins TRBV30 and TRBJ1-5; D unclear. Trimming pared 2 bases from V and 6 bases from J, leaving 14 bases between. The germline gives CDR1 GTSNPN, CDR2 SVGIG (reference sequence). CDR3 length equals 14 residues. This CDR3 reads CAWSLGLGGQPQHF. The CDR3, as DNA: TGTGCCTGGAGTCTGGGGTTGGGAGGTCAGCCCCAGCATTTT.

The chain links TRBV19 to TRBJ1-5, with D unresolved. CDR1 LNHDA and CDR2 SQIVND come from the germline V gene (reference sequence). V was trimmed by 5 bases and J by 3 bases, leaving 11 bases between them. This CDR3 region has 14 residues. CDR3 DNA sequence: TGTGCCAGTAGTGGAGCGGCATTCAATCAGCCCCAGCATTTT. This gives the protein CASSGAAFNQPQHF.

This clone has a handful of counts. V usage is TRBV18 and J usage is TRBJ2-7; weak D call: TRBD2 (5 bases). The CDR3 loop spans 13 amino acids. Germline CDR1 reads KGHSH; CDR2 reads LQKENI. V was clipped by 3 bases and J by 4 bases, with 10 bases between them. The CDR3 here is CASSPGDGYEQYF. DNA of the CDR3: TGTGCCAGCTCACCGGGAGATGGGTACGAGCAGTACTTC.

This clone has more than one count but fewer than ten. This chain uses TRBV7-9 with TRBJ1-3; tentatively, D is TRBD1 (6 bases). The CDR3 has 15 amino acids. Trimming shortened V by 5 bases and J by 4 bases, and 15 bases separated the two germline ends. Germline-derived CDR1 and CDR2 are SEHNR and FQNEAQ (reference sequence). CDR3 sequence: CASSRLQGTGNTIYF. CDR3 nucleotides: TGTGCCAGCAGCAGACTACAGGGTACGGGAAACACCATATATTTT.

CDR3 in amino acids: CTSSQERTGTNQPQHF. The CDR3 DNA follows: TGCACCAGCAGCCAAGAGCGGACAGGAACTAATCAGCCCCAGCATTTT. The chain carries TRBV1 and TRBJ1-5; the D segment call TRBD1 is taken from the table without a DNA check. TRBV1 corresponds to a pseudogene. The CDR3 runs 16 residues.

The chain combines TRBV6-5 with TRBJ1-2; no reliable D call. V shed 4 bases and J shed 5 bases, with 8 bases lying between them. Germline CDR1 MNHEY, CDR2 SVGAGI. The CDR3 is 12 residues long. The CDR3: CASSSLPYGYTF. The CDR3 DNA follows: TGTGCCAGCAGTTCTCTCCCGTATGGCTACACCTTC.

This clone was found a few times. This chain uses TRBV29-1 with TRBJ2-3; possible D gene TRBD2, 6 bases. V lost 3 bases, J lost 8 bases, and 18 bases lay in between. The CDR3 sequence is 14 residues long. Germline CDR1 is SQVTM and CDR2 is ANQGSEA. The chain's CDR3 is CSVDGAAMGGTQYF. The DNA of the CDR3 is TGCAGCGTTGACGGGGCCGCGATGGGGGGTACGCAGTATTTT.

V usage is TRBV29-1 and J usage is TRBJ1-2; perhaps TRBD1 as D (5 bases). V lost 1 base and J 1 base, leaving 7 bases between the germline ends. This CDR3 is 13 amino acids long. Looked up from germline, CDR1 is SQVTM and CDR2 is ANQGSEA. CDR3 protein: CSVEGGFNYGYTF. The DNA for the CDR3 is TGCAGCGTTGAAGGGGGCTTTAACTATGGCTACACCTTC.

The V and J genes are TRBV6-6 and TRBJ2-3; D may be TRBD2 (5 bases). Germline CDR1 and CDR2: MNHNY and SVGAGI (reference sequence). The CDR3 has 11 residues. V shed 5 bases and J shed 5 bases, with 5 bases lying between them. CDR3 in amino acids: CASSTRDTQYF. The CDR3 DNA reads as TGTGCCAGCAGTACTAGAGATACGCAGTATTTT.

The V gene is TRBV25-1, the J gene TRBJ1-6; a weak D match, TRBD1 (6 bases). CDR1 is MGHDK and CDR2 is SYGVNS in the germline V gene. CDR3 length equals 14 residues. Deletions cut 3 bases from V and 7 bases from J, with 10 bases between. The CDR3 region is CASSENRVNSPLHF. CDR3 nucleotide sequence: TGTGCCAGCAGTGAGAACAGGGTCAATTCACCCCTCCACTTT.

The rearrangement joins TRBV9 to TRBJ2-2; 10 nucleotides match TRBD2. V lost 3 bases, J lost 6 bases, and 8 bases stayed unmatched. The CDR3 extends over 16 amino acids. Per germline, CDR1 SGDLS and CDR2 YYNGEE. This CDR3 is CASSASGGAVPGELFF. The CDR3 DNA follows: TGTGCCAGCAGCGCGAGCGGGGGGGCCGTCCCCGGGGAGCTGTTTTTT.

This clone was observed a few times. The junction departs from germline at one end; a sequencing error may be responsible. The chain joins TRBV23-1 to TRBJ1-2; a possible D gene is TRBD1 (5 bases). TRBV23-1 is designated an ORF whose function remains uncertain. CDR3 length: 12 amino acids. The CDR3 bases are TGCGCCAGCAGTATAATCGGGACGGCTAAGGACTTC. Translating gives CASSIIGTAKDF.

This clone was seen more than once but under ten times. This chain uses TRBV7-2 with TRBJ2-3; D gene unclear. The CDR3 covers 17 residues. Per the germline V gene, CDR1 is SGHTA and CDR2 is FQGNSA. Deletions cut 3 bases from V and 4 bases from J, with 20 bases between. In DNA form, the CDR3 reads TGTGCCAGCAGCTTCGCCGTTACCGGGCCACACGCAGATACGCAGTATTTT. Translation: CASSFAVTGPHADTQYF. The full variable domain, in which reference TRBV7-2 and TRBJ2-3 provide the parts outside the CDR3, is GAGVSQSPSNKVTEKGKDVELRCDPISGHTALYWYRQSLGQGLEFLIYFQGNSAPDKSGLPSDRFSAERTGGSVSTLTIQRTQQEDSAVYLCASSFAVTGPHADTQYFGPGTRLTVL.

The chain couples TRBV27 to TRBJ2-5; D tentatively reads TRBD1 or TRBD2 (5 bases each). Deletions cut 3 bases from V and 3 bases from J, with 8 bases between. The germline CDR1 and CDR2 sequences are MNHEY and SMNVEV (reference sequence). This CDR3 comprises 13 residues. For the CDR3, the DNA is TGTGCCAGCAGTTTCGGGGACGAAGAGACCCAGTACTTC. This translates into CASSFGDEETQYF.

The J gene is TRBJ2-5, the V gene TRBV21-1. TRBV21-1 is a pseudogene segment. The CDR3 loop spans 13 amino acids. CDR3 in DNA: TGTGCCAGCAGCAAATCCCATAAGGAGACCCAGTACTTC. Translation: CASSKSHKETQYF.

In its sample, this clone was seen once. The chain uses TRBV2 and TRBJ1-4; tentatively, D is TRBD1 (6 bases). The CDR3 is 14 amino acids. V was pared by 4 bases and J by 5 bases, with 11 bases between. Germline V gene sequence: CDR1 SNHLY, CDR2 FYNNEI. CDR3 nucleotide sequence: TGTGCCAGCAGTGTAGGACAGATGAATGAAAAACTGTTTTTT. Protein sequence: CASSVGQMNEKLFF.

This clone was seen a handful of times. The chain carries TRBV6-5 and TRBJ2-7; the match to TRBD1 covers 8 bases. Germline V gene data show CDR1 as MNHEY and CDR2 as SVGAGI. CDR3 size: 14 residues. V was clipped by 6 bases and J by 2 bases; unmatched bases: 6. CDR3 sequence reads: CASRETGVTYEQYF. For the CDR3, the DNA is TGTGCCAGCAGGGAGACAGGGGTTACCTACGAGCAGTACTTC.

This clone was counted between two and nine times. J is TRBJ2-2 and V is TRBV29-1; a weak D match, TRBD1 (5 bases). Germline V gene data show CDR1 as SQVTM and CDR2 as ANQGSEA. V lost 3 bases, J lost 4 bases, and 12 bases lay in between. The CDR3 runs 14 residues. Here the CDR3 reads CSVEGQKRTGELFF. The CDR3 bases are TGCAGCGTTGAGGGGCAGAAACGCACCGGGGAGCTGTTTTTT.

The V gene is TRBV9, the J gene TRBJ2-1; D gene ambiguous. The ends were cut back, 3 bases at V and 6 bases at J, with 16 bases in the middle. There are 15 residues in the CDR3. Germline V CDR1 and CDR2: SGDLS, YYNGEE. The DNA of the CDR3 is TGTGCCAGCAGCGACGGCGGCGCCCTCGGCAATGAGCAGTTCTTC. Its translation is CASSDGGALGNEQFF.

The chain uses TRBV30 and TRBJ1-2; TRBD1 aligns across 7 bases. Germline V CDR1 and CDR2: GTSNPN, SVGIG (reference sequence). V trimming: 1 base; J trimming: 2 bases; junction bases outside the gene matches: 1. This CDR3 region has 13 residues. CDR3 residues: CAWSAGQNYGYTF. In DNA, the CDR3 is TGTGCCTGGAGTGCGGGACAGAACTATGGCTACACCTTC.

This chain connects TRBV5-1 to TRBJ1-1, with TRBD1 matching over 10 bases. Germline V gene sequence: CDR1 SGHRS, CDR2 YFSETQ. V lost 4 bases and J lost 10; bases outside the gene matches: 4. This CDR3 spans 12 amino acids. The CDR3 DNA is TGCGCCAGCAGCAAAGACAGGGGGCCAGCTTTCTTT. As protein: CASSKDRGPAFF.

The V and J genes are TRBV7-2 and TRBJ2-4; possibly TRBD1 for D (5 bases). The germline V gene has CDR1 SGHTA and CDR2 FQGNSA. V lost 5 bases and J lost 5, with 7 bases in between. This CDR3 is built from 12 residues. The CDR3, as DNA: TGTGCCAGCAGCCTGACAGAAAACATTCAGTACTTC. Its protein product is CASSLTENIQYF. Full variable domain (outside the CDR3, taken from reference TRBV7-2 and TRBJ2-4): GAGVSQSPSNKVTEKGKDVELRCDPISGHTALYWYRQSLGQGLEFLIYFQGNSAPDKSGLPSDRFSAERTGGSVSTLTIQRTQQEDSAVYLCASSLTENIQYFGAGTRLSVL.

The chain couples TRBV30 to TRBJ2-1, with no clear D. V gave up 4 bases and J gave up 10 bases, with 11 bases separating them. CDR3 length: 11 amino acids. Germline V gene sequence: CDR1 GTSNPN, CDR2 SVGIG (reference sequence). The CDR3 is CAWTPMTEQFF. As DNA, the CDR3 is TGTGCCTGGACACCAATGACCGAGCAGTTCTTC.

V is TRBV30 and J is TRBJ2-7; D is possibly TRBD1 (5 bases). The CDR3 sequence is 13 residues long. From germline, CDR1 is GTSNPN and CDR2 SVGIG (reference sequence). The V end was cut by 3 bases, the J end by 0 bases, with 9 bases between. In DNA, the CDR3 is TGTGCCTGGAGGAGTAGGGGCTCCTACGAGCAGTACTTC. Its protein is CAWRSRGSYEQYF.